Here is one T cell receptor beta chain with its context. Antigen unknown. This record belongs to a study of cytomegalovirus exposure and HLA in healthy donors. Study results and limitations: In vitro data verified three CMV-associated chains as specific for CMV antigens.

TCRdb's copy holds only in-frame clones and misses some; the assay was immunoSEQ multiplex PCR. The sample shows about 110,000 clones, approximately 90% of them seen only once. With 4 bases removed from V and 3 bases from J, the gap between germline ends came to 19 bases. The CDR3 is 16 residues long. CDR1 is MDHEN, CDR2 SYDVKM, per germline. The receptor was isolated from a woman under 30 in good health and CMV-seronegative. The specimen was PBMCs. The rearrangement joins TRBV28 to TRBJ2-7; a possible D gene is TRBD2 (8 bases). In DNA form, the CDR3 reads TGTGCCAGCAGTTGGGGACTAGGGGGCTCCCGCTACGAGCAGTACTTC. It encodes CASSWGLGGSRYEQYF. The variable domain in full, with the rest retrieved from reference TRBV28 and TRBJ2-7, is DVKVTQSSRYLVKRTGEKVFLECVQDMDHENMFWYRQDPGLGLRLIYFSYDVKMKEKGDIPEGYSVSREKKERFSLILESASTNQTSMYLCASSWGLGGSRYEQYFGPGTRLTVT.